This TCR beta chain appears in the sequencing data of a study of blood T cell repertoires in COVID-19. About the research overall: In each case, the material was cDNA or gDNA derived from T cells, B-cell-depleted T cells, or PBMCs.

Clones were sequenced by immunoSEQ multiplex PCR, and TCRdb holds only the in-frame ones, with some missing. The data contain approximately 330,000 clones, about 90% of them seen just once; the ten biggest clones take up roughly 10%. Sequenced input: PBMCs or T cells enriched from blood (not recorded which). This TCR came from a woman aged 25 to 39 who had recovered from COVID-19.

The CDR3 region has the DNA TGTGCCAGCAGCCTCCTTACAGGGGGGGCCACTGAAGCTTTCTTT. Protein sequence: CASSLLTGGATEAFF. The chain carries TRBV27 and TRBJ1-1; 8 positions agree with TRBD1. Germline CDR1 MNHEY, CDR2 SMNVEV (reference sequence). The V and J ends lost 6 bases and 4 bases, in that order; junction bases with no gene match: 10. This CDR3 has 15 residues.